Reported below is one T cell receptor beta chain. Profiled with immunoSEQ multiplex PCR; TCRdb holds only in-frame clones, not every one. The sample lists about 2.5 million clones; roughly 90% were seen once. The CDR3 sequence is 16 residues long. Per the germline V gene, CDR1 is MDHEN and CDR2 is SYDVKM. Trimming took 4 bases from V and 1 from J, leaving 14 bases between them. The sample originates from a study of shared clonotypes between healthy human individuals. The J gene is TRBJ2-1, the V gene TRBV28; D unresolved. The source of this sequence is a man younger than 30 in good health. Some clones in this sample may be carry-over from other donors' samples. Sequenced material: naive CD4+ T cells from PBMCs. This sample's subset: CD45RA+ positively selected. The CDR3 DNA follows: TGTGCCAGCAGTTCTAGAGTAGGGCGGTCCTACAATGAGCAGTTCTTC. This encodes CASSSRVGRSYNEQFF.